This entry concerns a single T cell receptor (beta chain). The data were taken from a study of spatial heterogeneity in lung cancer. TCRdb recomputed calls from the 5' RACE reads with MiXCR, one row per CDR3 protein. The top ten clones hold 6.8% of a sample with 75,000 or so distinct CDR3 sequences, about 8.5% of them seen once. The time point denotes: sample taken at primary tumor resection. In germline, CDR1 is KGHSH, CDR2 LQKENI. The V and J ends lost 3 bases and 4 bases, in that order; junction bases with no gene match: 6. This CDR3 region has 15 residues. This receptor was identified in a male donor with early-stage non-small cell lung cancer. The specimen comprised PBMCs, sampled at surgery. This chain links TRBV18 with TRBJ1-1; 9 bases agree with TRBD1. CDR3 residues: CASSPLDRGVTEAFF. The CDR3 bases are TGTGCCAGCTCACCCCTCGACAGGGGGGTCACTGAAGCTTTCTTT. Combining the CDR3 with reference TRBV18 and TRBJ1-1 gives the whole variable domain NAGVMQNPRHLVRRRGQEARLRCSPMKGHSHVYWYRQLPEEGLKFMVYLQKENIIDESGMPKERFSAEFPKEGPSILRIQQVVRGDSAAYFCASSPLDRGVTEAFFGQGTRLTVV.